The T cell receptor (beta chain) under discussion was sequenced for a study of blood T cell repertoires in COVID-19. The CDR3 spans 18 residues. Losses at the gene ends were 4 bases for V and 0 bases for J; bases not matched to a gene: 11. CDR1 and CDR2 from the germline V gene are LGHNA and YSLEER. This table comes from immunoSEQ multiplex PCR, and its TCRdb copy is limited to in-frame clones, with some not included. The repertoire holds about 36,000 clones, with 87% as singletons. This clone was recorded only once. Material: peripheral blood. The chain couples TRBV4-3 to TRBJ2-1; the match to TRBD2 covers 8 bases. This TCR was sampled from a man aged 60 to 69 with acute or convalescent COVID-19. CDR3 loop: CASSPYPNSGDSYNEQFF. In nucleotides, the CDR3 is TGCGCCAGCAGCCCTTACCCGAATAGCGGGGACTCCTACAATGAGCAGTTCTTC.